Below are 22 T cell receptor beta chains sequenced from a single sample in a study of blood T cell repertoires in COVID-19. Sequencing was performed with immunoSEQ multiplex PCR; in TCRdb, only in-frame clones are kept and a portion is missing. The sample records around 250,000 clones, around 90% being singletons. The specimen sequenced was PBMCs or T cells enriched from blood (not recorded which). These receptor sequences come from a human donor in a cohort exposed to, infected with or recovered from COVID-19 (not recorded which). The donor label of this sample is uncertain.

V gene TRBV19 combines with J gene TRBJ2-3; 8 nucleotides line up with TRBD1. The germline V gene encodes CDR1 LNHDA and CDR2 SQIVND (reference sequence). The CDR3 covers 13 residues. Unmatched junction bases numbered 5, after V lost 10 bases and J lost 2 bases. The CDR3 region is CATGQGHTDTQYF. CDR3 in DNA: TGTGCCACAGGACAGGGCCACACAGATACGCAGTATTTT.

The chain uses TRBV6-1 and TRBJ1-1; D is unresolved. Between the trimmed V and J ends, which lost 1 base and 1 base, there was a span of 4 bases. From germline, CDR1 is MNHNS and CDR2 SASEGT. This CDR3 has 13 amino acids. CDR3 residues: CASSEGRNTEAFF. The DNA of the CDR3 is TGTGCCAGCAGTGAAGGCAGGAACACTGAAGCTTTCTTT.

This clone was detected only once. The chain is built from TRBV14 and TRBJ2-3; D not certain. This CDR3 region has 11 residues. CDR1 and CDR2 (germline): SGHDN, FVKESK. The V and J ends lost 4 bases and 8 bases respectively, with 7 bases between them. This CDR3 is CASSPGFTQYF. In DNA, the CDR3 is TGTGCCAGCAGCCCCGGGTTTACGCAGTATTTT.

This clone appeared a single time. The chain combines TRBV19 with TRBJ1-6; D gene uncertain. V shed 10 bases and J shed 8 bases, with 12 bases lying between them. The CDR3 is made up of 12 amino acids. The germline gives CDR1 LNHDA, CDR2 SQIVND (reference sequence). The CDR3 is CATRAGYSPLHF. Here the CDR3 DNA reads TGTGCCACCCGTGCCGGGTATTCACCCCTCCACTTT.

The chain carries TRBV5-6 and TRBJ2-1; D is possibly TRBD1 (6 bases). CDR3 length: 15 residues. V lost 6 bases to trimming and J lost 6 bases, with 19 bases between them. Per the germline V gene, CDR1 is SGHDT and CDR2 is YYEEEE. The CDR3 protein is CASNLVGRGLNEQFF. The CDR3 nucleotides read TGTGCCAGCAACCTAGTGGGCAGGGGCCTCAATGAGCAGTTCTTC.

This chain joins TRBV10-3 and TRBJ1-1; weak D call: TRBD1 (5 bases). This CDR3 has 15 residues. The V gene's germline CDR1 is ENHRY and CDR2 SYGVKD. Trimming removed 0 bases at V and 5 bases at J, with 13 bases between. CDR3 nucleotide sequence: TGTGCCATCAGTGAGTCGCGGGACGGGGGGACTGAAGCTTTCTTT. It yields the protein CAISESRDGGTEAFF.

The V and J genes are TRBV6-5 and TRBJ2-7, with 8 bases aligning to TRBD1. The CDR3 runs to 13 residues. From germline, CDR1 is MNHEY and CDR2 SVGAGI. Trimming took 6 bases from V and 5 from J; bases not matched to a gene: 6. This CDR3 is CASRLGQGDEQYF. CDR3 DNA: TGTGCCAGCAGACTAGGACAGGGCGACGAGCAGTACTTC.

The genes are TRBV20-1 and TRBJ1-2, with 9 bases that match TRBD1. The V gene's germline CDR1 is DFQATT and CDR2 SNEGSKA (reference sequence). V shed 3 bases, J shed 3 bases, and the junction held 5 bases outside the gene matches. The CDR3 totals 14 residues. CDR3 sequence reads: CSASRQGVDYGYTF. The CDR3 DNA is TGCAGTGCTAGTCGACAGGGGGTAGACTATGGCTACACCTTC.

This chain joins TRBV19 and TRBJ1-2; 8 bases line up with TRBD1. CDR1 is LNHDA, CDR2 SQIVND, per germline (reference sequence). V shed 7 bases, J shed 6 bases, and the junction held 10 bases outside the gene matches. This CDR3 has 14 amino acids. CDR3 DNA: TGTGCCAGTAAAAGACCACAGGGGGTCGATGGCTACACCTTC. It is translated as CASKRPQGVDGYTF. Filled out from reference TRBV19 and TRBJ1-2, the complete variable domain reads DGGITQSPKYLFRKEGQNVTLSCEQNLNHDAMYWYRQDPGQGLRLIYYSQIVNDFQKGDIAEGYSVSREKKESFPLTVTSAQKNPTAFYLCASKRPQGVDGYTFGSGTRLTVV.

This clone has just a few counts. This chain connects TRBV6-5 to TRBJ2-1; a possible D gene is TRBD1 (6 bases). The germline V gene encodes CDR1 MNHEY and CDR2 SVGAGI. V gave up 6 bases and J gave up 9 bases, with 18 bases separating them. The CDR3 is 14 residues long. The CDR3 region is CASSQGLLQIEQFF. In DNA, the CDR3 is TGTGCCAGCAGCCAGGGGCTCCTTCAGATTGAGCAGTTCTTC.

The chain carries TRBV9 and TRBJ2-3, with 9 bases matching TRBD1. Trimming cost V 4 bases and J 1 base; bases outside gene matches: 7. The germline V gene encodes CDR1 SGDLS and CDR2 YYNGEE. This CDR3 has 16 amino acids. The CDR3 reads CASSIYTGGGTDTQYF. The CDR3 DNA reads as TGTGCCAGCAGCATATACACAGGGGGCGGCACAGATACGCAGTATTTT.

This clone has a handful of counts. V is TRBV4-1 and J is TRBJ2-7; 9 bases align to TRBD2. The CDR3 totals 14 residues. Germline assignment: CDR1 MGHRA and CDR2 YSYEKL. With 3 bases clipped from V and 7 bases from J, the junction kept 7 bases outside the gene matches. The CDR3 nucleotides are TGCGCCAGCAGCCATCCTAGCGGGGTCTGGGAGCAGTACTTC. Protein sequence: CASSHPSGVWEQYF.

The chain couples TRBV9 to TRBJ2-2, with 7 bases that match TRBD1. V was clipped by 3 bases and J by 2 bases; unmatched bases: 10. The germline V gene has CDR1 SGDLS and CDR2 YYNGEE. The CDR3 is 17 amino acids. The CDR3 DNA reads TGTGCCAGCAGCGAACCTTCTCACAGGGGAAACACCGGGGAGCTGTTTTTT. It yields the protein CASSEPSHRGNTGELFF.

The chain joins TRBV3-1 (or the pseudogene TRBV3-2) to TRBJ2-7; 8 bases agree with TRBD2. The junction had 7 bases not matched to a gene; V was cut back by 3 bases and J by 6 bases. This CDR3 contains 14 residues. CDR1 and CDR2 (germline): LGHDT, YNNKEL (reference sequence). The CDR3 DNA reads TGTGCCAGCAGCCAGGCCGGGACTAGGATCGAGCAGTACTTC. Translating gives CASSQAGTRIEQYF.

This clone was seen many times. The DNA of the CDR3 is TGTGCCAGTAGTACTGCGGAGGGCGTCACTGAAGCTTTCTTT. Translation gives CASSTAEGVTEAFF. This chain uses TRBV19 with TRBJ1-1; D is unclear. V was pared by 4 bases and J by 4 bases, with 13 bases between. Germline V CDR1 and CDR2: LNHDA, SQIVND (reference sequence). This CDR3 has 14 amino acids.

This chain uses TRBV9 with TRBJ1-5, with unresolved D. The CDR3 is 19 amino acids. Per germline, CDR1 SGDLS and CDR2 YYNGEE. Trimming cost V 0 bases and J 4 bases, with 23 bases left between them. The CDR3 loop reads CASSVARRLSRKHNQPQHF. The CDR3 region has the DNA TGTGCCAGCAGCGTAGCTAGGAGGTTGTCCCGAAAACATAATCAGCCCCAGCATTTT.

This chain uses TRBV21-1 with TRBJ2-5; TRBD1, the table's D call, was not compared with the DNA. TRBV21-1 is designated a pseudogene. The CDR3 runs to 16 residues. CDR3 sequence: CASTLNWGTGRETQYF. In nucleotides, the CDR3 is TGTGCCAGCACCCTAAATTGGGGGACAGGGAGAGAGACCCAGTACTTC.

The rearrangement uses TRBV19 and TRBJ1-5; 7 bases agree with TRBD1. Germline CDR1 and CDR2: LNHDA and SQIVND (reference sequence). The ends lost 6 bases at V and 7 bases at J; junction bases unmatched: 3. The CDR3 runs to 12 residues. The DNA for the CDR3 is TGTGCCAGTAGGACAGGGTGGCAGCCCCAGCATTTT. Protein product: CASRTGWQPQHF.

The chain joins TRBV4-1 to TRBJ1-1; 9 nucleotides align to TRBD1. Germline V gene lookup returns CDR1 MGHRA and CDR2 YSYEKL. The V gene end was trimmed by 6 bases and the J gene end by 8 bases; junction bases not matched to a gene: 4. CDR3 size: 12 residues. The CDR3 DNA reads TGCGCCAGCAGATCCGGGACAGGGGAAGCTTTCTTT. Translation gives CASRSGTGEAFF.

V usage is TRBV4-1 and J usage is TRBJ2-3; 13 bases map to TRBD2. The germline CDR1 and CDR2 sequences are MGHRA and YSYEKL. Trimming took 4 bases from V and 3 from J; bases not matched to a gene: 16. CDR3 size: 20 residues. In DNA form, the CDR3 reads TGCGCCAGCAGCCCTAGGAGGTTACCGGGACTAGCGGGGCCTACAGATACGCAGTATTTT. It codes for CASSPRRLPGLAGPTDTQYF.

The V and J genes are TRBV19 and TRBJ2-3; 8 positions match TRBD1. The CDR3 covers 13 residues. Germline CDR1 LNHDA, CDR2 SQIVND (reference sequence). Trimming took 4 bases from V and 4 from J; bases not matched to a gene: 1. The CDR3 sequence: CASSTGGADTQYF. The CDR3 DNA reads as TGTGCCAGTAGTACAGGGGGCGCAGATACGCAGTATTTT.

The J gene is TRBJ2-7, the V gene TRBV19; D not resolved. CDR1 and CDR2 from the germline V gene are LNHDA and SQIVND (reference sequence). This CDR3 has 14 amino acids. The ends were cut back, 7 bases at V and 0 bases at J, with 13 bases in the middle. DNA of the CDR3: TGTGCCAGTAACAACCGACCTAGCTCCTACGAGCAGTACTTC. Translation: CASNNRPSSYEQYF.